One T cell receptor beta chain is described in this entry. This sample is drawn from a study of shared clonotypes between healthy human individuals. Profiling relied on immunoSEQ multiplex PCR, and the TCRdb table lists in-frame clones only, not all of them. The sample lists about 2,200,000 clones, more than 85% occurring once. In the naive CD8 group, cells lacked CD45RO and were positively selected for CCR7, so terminally differentiated effector memory CD45RA+ cells were left out. CDR1 and CDR2 (germline): SGHNT, YYREEE (reference sequence). The CDR3 has 15 amino acids. V lost 0 bases and J 5 bases, leaving 12 bases between the germline ends.

Source material: naive CD8+ T cells from PBMCs. The V call is TRBV5-4, the J call TRBJ2-1, with D perhaps matching TRBD2 (7 bases). This receptor was obtained from a man younger than 30 in good health. Some clones in this sample may be carry-over from other donors' samples. The CDR3, as DNA: TGTGCCAGCAGCTTGGGACTAGCAGGGGACAATGAGCAGTTCTTC. Protein product: CASSLGLAGDNEQFF.